One sample yielded the 13 T cell receptor beta chains listed below, sequenced in a study of metastatic and nonmetastatic thyroid tumors (dated by TCRdb to 2020 to 2022). No treatment had been received by any patient before thyroid surgery. Libraries were made using PCR. TCRdb lists the instrument as Illumina HiSeq 4000. TCRdb reran the public reads through fastp at Q25 and MiXCR, keeping productive beta chains. Present in this sample are over 10,000 clones, about 32% of which were seen just once. The top ten hold about 15% of the sample. Sequencing was performed on tumor tissue. These receptors were taken from a male donor with papillary thyroid cancer or a benign thyroid nodule (not recorded which). Some clones in this sample may be carry-over from other donors' samples.

The chain links TRBV3-1 to TRBJ2-5; 7 bases are a match to TRBD1. CDR1 is LGHDT and CDR2 is YNNKEL in the germline V gene (reference sequence). V gave up 9 bases and J gave up 2 bases; unmatched junction bases: 6. The CDR3 sequence is 13 residues long. The DNA of the CDR3 is TGTGCCAGTACTCTGGGACAGCAAGAGACCCAGTACTTC. It codes for CASTLGQQETQYF.

The chain joins TRBV30 to TRBJ2-7, with D perhaps TRBD1 or TRBD2 (5 bases each). The CDR3 totals 13 residues. Germline V lookup: CDR1 GTSNPN, CDR2 SVGIG (reference sequence). V was cut by 5 bases and J by 2 bases, with 13 bases left in between. The DNA of the CDR3 is TGTGCCTGGGGGAGCCGGGACGCCTACGAGCAGTACTTC. Its protein product is CAWGSRDAYEQYF.

This clone appeared many times. The chain carries TRBV5-1 and TRBJ1-4; 7 nucleotides match TRBD1. Per germline, CDR1 SGHRS and CDR2 YFSETQ. Losses at the gene ends were 4 bases for V and 8 bases for J; bases not matched to a gene: 11. The CDR3 covers 15 residues. The CDR3 DNA reads TGCGCCAGCAGCCCCCTACAGGGGAATAGAGAAAAACTGTTTTTT. Protein: CASSPLQGNREKLFF.

This clone has a count of ten or more. Other DNA sequences within the sample encode an identical CDR3. The rearrangement joins TRBV18 to TRBJ2-2, with TRBD2 matching over 8 bases. V dropped 7 bases and J dropped 2; count of bases not matched to a gene: 6. Germline values: CDR1 KGHSH, CDR2 LQKENI. The CDR3 has 15 residues. CDR3 DNA: TGTGCCAGCTTAAGCGGGGGATTTAACACCGGGGAGCTGTTTTTT. It yields the protein CASLSGGFNTGELFF.

V and J are TRBV6-1 and TRBJ2-1; 9 bases fit TRBD1. The J call may not be correct, given that the DNA end is closer to TRBJ2-7. This CDR3 spans 14 amino acids. Per the germline V gene, CDR1 is MNHNS and CDR2 is SASEGT. CDR3 nucleotides: TGTGCCAGCATCGGACAGGGGTCACTCAATGAGCAGTACTTC. Its protein is CASIGQGSLNEQYF.

Sample share makes this clone medium-sized. The chain joins TRBV3-1 to TRBJ1-1; D ambiguous. Per the germline V gene, CDR1 is LGHDT and CDR2 is YNNKEL (reference sequence). The CDR3 runs to 13 residues. The germline V and J ends were trimmed by 0 bases and 7 bases, with 9 bases remaining between them. The CDR3 reads CASSQDGTSEAFF. The CDR3 DNA reads TGTGCCAGCAGCCAAGACGGCACCAGTGAAGCTTTCTTT.

This clone is medium-sized. The V and J genes are TRBV11-2 and TRBJ2-7; no reliable D call. The ends were cut back, 5 bases at V and 3 bases at J, with 8 bases in the middle. This CDR3 has 12 residues. Germline values: CDR1 SGHAT, CDR2 FQNNGV. The CDR3 DNA is TGTGCCAGCAGCCCCACAAGCTACGAGCAGTACGTC. Translating gives CASSPTSYEQYV.

The rearrangement joins TRBV20-1 to TRBJ1-1, with unresolved D. This CDR3 is 15 amino acids long. Germline V gene data show CDR1 as DFQATT and CDR2 as SNEGSKA (reference sequence). Trimming stripped 3 bases from V and 5 bases from J, with 19 bases between. The CDR3 region has the DNA TGCAGTGCTAGGCCCCCCTCCGGGGTGGGAACTGAAGCTTTCTTT. Translated: CSARPPSGVGTEAFF.

CDR3 sequence reads: CASSSLAGYEQYF. The CDR3 DNA is TGTGCCAGCAGTTCCCTAGCGGGTTACGAGCAGTACTTC. The chain has TRBV6-1 and TRBJ2-7; 8 nucleotides agree with TRBD2. V was clipped by 5 bases and J by 4 bases; unmatched bases: 4. This CDR3 is built from 13 residues. CDR1 is MNHNS, CDR2 SASEGT, per germline.

The J gene is TRBJ2-3, the V gene TRBV11-3; a weak D match, TRBD2 (5 bases). CDR3 length equals 12 residues. V dropped 8 bases and J dropped 0 bases, with 6 bases sitting between them. The germline gives CDR1 SGHNT, CDR2 YENEEA. CDR3 region: CASGRSTDTQYF. CDR3 nucleotide sequence: TGTGCCAGCGGGAGAAGCACAGATACGCAGTATTTT. The variable domain in full, completed from reference TRBV11-3 and TRBJ2-3, reads EAGVVQSPRYKIIEKKQPVAFWCNPISGHNTLYWYLQNLGQGPELLIRYENEEAVDDSQLPKDRFSAERLKGVDSTLKIQPAELGDSAVYLCASGRSTDTQYFGPGTRLTVL.

This clone was detected only once. J is TRBJ2-7 and V is TRBV7-8; TRBD2 aligns across 11 bases. V shed 4 bases and J 0 bases; nucleotides not matched to a gene: 8. The CDR3 contains 17 residues. The germline CDR1 and CDR2 sequences are SGHVS and FQNEAQ. CDR3: CASSSLAGGPSSYEQYF. As DNA, the CDR3 is TGTGCCAGCAGCTCCCTAGCGGGAGGACCGAGCTCCTACGAGCAGTACTTC.

This clone was found many times. V gene TRBV2 combines with J gene TRBJ1-3, with 7 bases matching TRBD1. The CDR3 spans 14 residues. V lost 9 bases and J lost 0; bases outside the gene matches: 5. The germline V gene encodes CDR1 SNHLY and CDR2 FYNNEI. CDR3 residues: CARNTGDSGNTIYF. The CDR3 DNA sequence: TGTGCCAGAAATACAGGGGACTCTGGAAACACCATATATTTT.

V gene TRBV19 combines with J gene TRBJ2-1; unclear D gene. The CDR3 is 15 amino acids. Germline loops: CDR1 LNHDA, CDR2 SQIVND (reference sequence). V was clipped by 5 bases and J by 4 bases, with 15 bases between them. CDR3 residues: CASSPMMVDYNEQFF. The CDR3 nucleotides read TGTGCCAGTAGTCCTATGATGGTTGATTACAATGAGCAGTTCTTC.